Here is one T cell receptor beta chain with its context. This sample is drawn from a study of blood T cell repertoires in COVID-19. As for the study in general: The analysed material was cDNA or gDNA that came from T cells, B-cell-depleted T cells, or PBMCs.

Here immunoSEQ multiplex PCR was the method, and the copy in TCRdb shows in-frame clones only, minus some. Of 350,000 to 450,000 clones listed, just over 90% are singletons. The CDR3 spans 17 residues. V dropped 5 bases and J dropped 5 bases, with 22 bases sitting between them. Germline V gene data show CDR1 as LNHNV and CDR2 as YYDKDF (reference sequence). Exposed participants encountered a COVID-19 case during the 2 weeks preceding study entry. The clonotype originates from a woman between 40 and 55 years old who had been exposed to COVID-19. The chain has TRBV15 and TRBJ1-5, with a weak D call TRBD1 (5 bases). The sample was PBMCs or T cells enriched from blood (not recorded which). CDR3: CATSGLLGAAGDQPQHF. DNA of the CDR3: TGTGCCACCAGCGGTCTACTTGGGGCCGCGGGAGATCAGCCCCAGCATTTT.